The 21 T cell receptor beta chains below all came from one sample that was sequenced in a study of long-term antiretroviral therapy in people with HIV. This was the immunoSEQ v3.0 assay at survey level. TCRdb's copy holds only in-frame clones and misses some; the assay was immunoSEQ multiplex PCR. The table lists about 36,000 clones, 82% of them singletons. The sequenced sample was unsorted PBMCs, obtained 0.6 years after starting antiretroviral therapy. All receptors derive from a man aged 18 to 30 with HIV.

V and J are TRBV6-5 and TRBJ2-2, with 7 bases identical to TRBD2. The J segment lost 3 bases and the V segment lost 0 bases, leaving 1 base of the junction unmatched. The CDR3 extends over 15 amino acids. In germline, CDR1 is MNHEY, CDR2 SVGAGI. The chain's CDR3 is CASSYSAGDTGELFF. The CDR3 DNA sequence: TGTGCCAGCAGTTACTCGGCGGGAGACACCGGGGAGCTGTTTTTT.

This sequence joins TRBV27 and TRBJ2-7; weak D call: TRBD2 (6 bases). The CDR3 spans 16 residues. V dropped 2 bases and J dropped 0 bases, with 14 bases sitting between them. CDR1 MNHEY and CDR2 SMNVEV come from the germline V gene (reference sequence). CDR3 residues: CASSLVGQGGSYEQYF. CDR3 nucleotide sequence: TGTGCCAGCAGTTTAGTAGGGCAGGGAGGCTCCTACGAGCAGTACTTC.

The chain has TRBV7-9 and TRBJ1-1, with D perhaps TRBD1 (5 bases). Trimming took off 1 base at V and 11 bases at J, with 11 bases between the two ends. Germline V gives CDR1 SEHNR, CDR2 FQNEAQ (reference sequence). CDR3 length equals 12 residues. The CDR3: CASSLVVKGAFF. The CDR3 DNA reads TGTGCCAGCAGCTTAGTCGTCAAGGGGGCTTTCTTT.

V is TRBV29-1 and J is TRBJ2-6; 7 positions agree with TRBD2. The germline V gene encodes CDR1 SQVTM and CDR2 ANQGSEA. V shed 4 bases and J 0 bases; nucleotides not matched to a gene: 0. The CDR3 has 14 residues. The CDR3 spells CSVGGSSGANVLTF. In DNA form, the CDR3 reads TGCAGCGTTGGCGGGAGCTCTGGGGCCAACGTCCTGACTTTC.

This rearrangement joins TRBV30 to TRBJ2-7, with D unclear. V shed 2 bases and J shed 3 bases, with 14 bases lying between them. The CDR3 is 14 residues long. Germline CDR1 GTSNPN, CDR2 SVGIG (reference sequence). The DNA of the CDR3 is TGTGCCTGGAGTAGCAGTCAGCTAGTCTACGAGCAGTACTTC. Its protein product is CAWSSSQLVYEQYF. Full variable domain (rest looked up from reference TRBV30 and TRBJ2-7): SQTIHQWPATLVQPVGSPLSLECTVEGTSNPNLYWYRQAAGRGLQLLFYSVGIGQISSEVPQNLSASRPQDRQFILSSKKLLLSDSGFYLCAWSSSQLVYEQYFGPGTRLTVT.

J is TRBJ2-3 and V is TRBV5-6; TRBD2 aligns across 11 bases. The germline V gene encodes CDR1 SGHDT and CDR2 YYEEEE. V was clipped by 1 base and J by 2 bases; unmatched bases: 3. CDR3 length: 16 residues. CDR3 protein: CASSLLLAGDTDTQYF. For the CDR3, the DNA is TGTGCCAGCAGCTTGTTACTAGCGGGGGACACAGATACGCAGTATTTT.

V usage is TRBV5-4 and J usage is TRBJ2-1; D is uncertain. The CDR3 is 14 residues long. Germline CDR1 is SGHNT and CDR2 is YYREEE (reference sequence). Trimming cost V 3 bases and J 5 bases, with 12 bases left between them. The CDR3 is CASSSPTTNNEQFF. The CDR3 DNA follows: TGTGCCAGCAGCTCCCCTACAACAAACAATGAGCAGTTCTTC. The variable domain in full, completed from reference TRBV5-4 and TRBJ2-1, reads ETGVTQSPTHLIKTRGQQVTLRCSSQSGHNTVSWYQQALGQGPQFIFQYYREEENGRGNFPPRFSGLQFPNYSSELNVNALELDDSALYLCASSSPTTNNEQFFGPGTRLTVL.

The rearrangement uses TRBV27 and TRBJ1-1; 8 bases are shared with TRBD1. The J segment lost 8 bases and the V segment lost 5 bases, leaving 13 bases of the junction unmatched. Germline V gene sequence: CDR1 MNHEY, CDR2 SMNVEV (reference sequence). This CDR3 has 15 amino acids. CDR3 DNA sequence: TGTGCCAGCAGTATTCAAAGGACAGGGTCGATGGAAGCTTTCTTT. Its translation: CASSIQRTGSMEAFF.

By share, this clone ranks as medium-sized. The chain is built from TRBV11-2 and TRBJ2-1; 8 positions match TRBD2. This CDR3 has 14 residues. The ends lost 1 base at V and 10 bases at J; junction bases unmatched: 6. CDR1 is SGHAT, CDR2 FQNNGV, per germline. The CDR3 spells CASSLGLRGDEQFF. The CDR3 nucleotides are TGTGCCAGCAGCTTAGGGTTGCGGGGGGACGAGCAGTTCTTC.

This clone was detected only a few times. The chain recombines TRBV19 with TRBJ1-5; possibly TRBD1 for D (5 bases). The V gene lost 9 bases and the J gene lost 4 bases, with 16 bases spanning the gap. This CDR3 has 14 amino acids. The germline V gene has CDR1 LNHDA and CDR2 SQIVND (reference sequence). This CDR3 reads CASNLGGKNQPQHF. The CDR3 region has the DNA TGTGCCAGCAACCTCGGGGGGAAAAATCAGCCCCAGCATTTT.

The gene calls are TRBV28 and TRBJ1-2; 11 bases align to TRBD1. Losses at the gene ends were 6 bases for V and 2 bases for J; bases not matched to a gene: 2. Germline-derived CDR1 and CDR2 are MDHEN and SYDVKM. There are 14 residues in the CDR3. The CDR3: CASRGQGGNYGYTF. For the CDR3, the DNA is TGTGCCAGCAGGGGACAGGGGGGAAACTATGGCTACACCTTC.

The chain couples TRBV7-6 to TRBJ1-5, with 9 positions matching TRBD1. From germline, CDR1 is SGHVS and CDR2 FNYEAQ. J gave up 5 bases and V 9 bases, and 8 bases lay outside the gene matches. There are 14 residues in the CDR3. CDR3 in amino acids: CASPGTGPDQPQHF. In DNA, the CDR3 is TGTGCCAGTCCGGGGACAGGGCCGGATCAGCCCCAGCATTTT.

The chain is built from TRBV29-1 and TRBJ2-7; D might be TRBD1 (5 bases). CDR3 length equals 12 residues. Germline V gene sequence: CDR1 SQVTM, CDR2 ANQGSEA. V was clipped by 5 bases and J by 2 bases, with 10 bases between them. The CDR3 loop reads CSVLKGTYEQYF. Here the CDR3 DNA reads TGCAGCGTTCTCAAGGGGACCTACGAGCAGTACTTC.

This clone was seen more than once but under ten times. The CDR3 bases are TGTGCCAGCAGTGACGCCGGGATAAACACCGGGGAGCTGTTTTTT. It codes for CASSDAGINTGELFF. The chain carries TRBV2 and TRBJ2-2; a possible D gene is TRBD2 (5 bases). The CDR3 sequence is 15 residues long. Germline V gene data show CDR1 as SNHLY and CDR2 as FYNNEI. The V end was cut by 3 bases, the J end by 2 bases, with 10 bases between.

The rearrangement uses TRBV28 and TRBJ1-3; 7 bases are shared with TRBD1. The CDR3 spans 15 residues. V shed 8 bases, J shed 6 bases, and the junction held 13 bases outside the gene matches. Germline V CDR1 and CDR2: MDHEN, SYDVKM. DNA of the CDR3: TGTGCCAGCCGCATTAAAACAGGGGACATAAACACCATATATTTT. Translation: CASRIKTGDINTIYF.

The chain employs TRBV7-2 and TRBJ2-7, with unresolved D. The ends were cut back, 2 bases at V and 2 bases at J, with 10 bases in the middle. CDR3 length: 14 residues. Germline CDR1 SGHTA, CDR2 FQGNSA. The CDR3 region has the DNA TGTGCCAGCAGCTTAATTCCCGTAGCCTACGAGCAGTACTTC. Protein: CASSLIPVAYEQYF.

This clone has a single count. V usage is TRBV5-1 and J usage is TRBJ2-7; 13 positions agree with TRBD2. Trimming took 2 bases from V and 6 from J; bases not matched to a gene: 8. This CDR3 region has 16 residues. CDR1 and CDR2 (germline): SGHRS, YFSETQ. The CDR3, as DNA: TGCGCCAGCAGCTTAGGAGGGACTAGCGGGACCTTCGAGCAGTACTTC. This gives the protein CASSLGGTSGTFEQYF. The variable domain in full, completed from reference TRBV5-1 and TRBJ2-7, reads KAGVTQTPRYLIKTRGQQVTLSCSPISGHRSVSWYQQTPGQGLQFLFEYFSETQRNKGNFPGRFSGRQFSNSRSEMNVSTLELGDSALYLCASSLGGTSGTFEQYFGPGTRLTVT.

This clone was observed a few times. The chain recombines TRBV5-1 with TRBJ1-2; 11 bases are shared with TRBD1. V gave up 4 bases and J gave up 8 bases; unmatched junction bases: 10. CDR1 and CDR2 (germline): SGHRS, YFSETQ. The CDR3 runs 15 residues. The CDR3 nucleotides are TGCGCCAGCAGCCTGACCGGGACAGGGGGTGGAGGCTACACCTTC. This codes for CASSLTGTGGGGYTF.

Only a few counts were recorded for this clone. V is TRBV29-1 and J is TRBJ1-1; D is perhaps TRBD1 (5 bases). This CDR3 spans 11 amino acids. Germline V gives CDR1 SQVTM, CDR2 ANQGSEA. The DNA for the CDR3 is TGCTTGGGACTGACGAACACTGAAGCTTTCTTT. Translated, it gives CLGLTNTEAFF.

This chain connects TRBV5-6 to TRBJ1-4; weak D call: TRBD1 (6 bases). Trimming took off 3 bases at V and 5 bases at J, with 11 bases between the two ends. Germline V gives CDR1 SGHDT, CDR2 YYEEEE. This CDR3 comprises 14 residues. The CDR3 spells CASSSGVENEKLFF. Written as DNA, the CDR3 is TGTGCCAGCAGCTCAGGGGTAGAGAATGAAAAACTGTTTTTT.

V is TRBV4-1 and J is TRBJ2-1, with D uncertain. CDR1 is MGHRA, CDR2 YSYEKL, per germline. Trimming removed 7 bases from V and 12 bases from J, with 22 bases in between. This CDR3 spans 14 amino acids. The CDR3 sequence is CASNRNSHASRQFF. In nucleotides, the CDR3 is TGCGCCAGCAACCGAAACTCTCACGCGTCGAGGCAGTTCTTC.